These T cell receptor beta chains were read from a single sample in a study of CD8 T cells in ankylosing spondylitis. TCRdb itself ran the 5' RACE reads through MiXCR, one entry per CDR3 protein. The sample records 750,000 to 850,000 distinct CDR3 sequences, over 9.5% being singletons. What was sequenced was blood, either unsorted or a sorted T cell fraction (not recorded which). These receptors were collected from a male donor with ankylosing spondylitis. The CDR3 runs from the conserved cysteine through the conserved F or W. D genes are given only for firm matches. Size is stated for part of the rows, as once, few or many counts, or as a class when the clone is expanded.

clone_size j_call d_call v_call cdr3_aa cdr3_nt
- TRBJ2-7 - TRBV18 CASSLQGGPSEQYF TGTGCCAGCTCCCTACAGGGAGGGCCCTCCGAGCAGTACTTC
few TRBJ2-3 - TRBV5-1 CASSLLRGLSTDTQYF TGCGCCAGCAGCCTGCTGCGGGGACTCAGCACAGATACGCAGTATTTT
few TRBJ1-4 - TRBV28 CASSLRALHGKLFF TGTGCCAGCAGTTTAAGGGCCCTTCATGGAAAACTGTTTTTT
many TRBJ1-4 - TRBV7-2 CASSFSGSGEKLFF TGTGCCAGCAGCTTCTCGGGGTCGGGTGAAAAACTGTTTTTT
- TRBJ1-3 - TRBV29-1 CSVEADRNTIYF TGCAGCGTTGAAGCGGACAGAAACACCATATATTTT
many TRBJ1-2 - TRBV7-9 CASRTTGLYGYTF TGTGCCAGCAGGACGACAGGTCTCTATGGCTACACCTTC
few TRBJ2-5 - TRBV20-1 CSARVVTQYF TGCAGTGCTAGAGTTGTGACCCAGTACTTC
- TRBJ2-2 - TRBV28 CASSFTGPTGELFF TGTGCCAGCAGTTTTACAGGGCCCACCGGGGAGCTGTTTTTT
- TRBJ1-1 - TRBV6-2/TRBV6-3 CASSYSKGREPYTEAFF TGTGCCAGCAGTTACTCGAAGGGCAGGGAACCGTACACTGAAGCTTTCTTT
many TRBJ2-7 - TRBV18 CASSPGRIYEQYF TGTGCCAGCTCACCGGGACGGATCTACGAGCAGTACTTC
few TRBJ2-1 TRBD2 TRBV5-1 CASSPGTSGSRNEQFF TGCGCCAGCAGCCCCGGGACTAGCGGGAGTCGGAATGAGCAGTTCTTC
- TRBJ1-5 - TRBV7-2 CASSPPGPSNQPQHF TGTGCCAGCAGCCCCCCGGGACCTAGCAATCAGCCCCAGCATTTT
few TRBJ2-3 - TRBV28 CASSLTILGTDTQYF TGTGCCAGCAGTTTAACAATTTTGGGCACAGATACGCAGTATTTT
few TRBJ2-7 - TRBV4-3 CASSQGWNYEQYF TGCGCCAGCAGCCAGGGGTGGAACTACGAGCAGTACTTC
- TRBJ2-5 - TRBV5-4 CASSLGGDIGTQYF TGTGCCAGCAGCTTGGGCGGGGACATCGGGACCCAGTACTTC